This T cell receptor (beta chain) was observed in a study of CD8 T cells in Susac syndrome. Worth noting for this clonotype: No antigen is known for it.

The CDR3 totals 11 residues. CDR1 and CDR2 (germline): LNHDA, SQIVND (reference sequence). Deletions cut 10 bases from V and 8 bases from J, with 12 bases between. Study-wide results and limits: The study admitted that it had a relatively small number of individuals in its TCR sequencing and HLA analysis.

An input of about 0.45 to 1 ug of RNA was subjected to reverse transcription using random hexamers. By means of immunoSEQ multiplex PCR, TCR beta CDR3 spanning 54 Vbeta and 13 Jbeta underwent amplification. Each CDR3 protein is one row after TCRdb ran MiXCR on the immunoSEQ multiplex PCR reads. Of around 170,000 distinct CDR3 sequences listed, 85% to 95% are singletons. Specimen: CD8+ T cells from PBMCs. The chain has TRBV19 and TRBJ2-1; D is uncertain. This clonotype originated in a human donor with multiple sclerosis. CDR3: CATSTPYEQFF. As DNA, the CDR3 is TGTGCCACCTCGACCCCGTATGAGCAGTTCTTC.